This TCR beta chain was sequenced for a study of regulatory T cells in long-lasting Graves disease. This clonotype was found a few times. What it binds is not known. General observations from the study: Comparison showed that persistent patients shared more public clonotypes (about 2,700) than new patients (over 950).

V lost 3 bases and J 2 bases, leaving 9 bases between the germline ends. The CDR3 has 14 amino acids. Arm-PCR with iRepertoire HTBI primers amplified the CDR3 regions for these TCR beta libraries. Study processing details: Samples collectively showed approximately 62 TRBV and more than 11 TRBJ segments. In TCRdb, the multiplex PCR reads were re-called with MiXCR into one record per CDR3 protein. TCRdb's processing, not the authors' own work, is the source of the V and J calls. The sample records 400,000 to 500,000 distinct CDR3 sequences, roughly 21% being singletons. Regarding time point: persistent/refractory GD, antithyroid drugs over 5 years with positive TRAb. Construction of the TCR library relied on RNA isolated from PBMCs.

This TCR came from a female donor with Graves disease. Sample: peripheral blood mononuclear cells (PBMCs), taken when the disease was refractory, from a patient treated with antithyroid drugs. The chain joins TRBV12-3 or TRBV12-4 to TRBJ2-3; D might be TRBD1 (6 bases). CDR3 protein: CASSLGDNTDTQYF. The CDR3 bases are TGTGCCAGCAGTTTGGGGGACAACACAGATACGCAGTATTTT.